The source of this T cell receptor beta chain is a study of shared clonotypes between healthy human individuals. Study-wide points: Several donors held about 5% of naive CD4 clonotypes in common.

The germline V gene encodes CDR1 SGHVS and CDR2 FQNEAQ. This CDR3 has 15 amino acids. V lost 10 bases, J lost 7 bases, and 25 bases lay in between. In the naive CD8 group, cells lacked CD45RO and were positively selected for CCR7, so terminally differentiated effector memory CD45RA+ cells were left out. About this clone itself: The antigen is undetermined.

Produced via immunoSEQ multiplex PCR; TCRdb's table is partial and in-frame only. Counted here are about 750,000 clones, more than 85% occurring once; the ten biggest clones make up 24%. The origin of this receptor is a man aged 25-45 years in good health. What was sequenced was naive CD8+ T cells sorted from blood. This chain connects TRBV7-8 to TRBJ2-5; D could derive from TRBD1 or TRBD2 (5 bases each). This CDR3 is CATGPGPPYSGTQYF. In DNA, the CDR3 is TGTGCCACGGGACCGGGACCTCCATATTCTGGGACCCAGTACTTC.